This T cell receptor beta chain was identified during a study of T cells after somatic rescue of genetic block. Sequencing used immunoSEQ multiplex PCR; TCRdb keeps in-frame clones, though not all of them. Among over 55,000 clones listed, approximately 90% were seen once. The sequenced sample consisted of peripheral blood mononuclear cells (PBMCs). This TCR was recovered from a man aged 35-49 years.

As DNA, the CDR3 is TGTGCCAGCAGCTTACGGGCTAAACATTACGAGCAGTACTTC. It codes for CASSLRAKHYEQYF. This sequence joins TRBV13 and TRBJ2-7; D is uncertain. CDR1 and CDR2 (germline): PRHDT, FYEKMQ (reference sequence). V was clipped by 2 bases and J by 4 bases, with 12 bases between them. CDR3 length equals 14 residues.